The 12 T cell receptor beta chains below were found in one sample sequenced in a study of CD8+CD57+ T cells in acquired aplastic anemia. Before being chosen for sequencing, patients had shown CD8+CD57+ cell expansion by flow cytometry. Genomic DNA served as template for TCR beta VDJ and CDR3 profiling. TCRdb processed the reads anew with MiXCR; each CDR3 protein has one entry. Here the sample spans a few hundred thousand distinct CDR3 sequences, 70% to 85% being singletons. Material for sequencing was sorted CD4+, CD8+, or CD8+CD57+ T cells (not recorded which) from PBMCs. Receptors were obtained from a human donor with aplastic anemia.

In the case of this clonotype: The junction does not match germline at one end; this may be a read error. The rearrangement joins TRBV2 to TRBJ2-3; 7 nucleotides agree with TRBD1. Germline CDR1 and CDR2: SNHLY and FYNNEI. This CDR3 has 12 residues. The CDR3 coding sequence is TGTGCCAGCAGGGAAGGGGGCAATAAGACGTATTTT. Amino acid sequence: CASREGGNKTYF.

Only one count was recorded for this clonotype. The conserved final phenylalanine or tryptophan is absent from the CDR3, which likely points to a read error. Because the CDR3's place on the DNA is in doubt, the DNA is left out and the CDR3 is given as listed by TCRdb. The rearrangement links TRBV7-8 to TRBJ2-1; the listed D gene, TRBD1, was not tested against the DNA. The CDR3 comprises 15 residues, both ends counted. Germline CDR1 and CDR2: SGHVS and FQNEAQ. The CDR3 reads CASSLARGPDTQHFL.

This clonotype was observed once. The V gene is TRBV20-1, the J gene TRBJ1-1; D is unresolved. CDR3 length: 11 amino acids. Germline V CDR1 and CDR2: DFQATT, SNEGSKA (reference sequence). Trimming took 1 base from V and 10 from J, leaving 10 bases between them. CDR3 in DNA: TGCAGTGCTAGAGTGGAGCAGAGAGCTTTCTTT. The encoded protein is CSARVEQRAFF.

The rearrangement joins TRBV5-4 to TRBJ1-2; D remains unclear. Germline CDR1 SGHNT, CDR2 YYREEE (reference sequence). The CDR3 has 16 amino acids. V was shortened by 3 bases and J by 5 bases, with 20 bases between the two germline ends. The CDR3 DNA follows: TGTGCCAGCAGCTCCAGCGGGAACGGGCTCGTATATGGCTACACCTTC. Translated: CASSSSGNGLVYGYTF.

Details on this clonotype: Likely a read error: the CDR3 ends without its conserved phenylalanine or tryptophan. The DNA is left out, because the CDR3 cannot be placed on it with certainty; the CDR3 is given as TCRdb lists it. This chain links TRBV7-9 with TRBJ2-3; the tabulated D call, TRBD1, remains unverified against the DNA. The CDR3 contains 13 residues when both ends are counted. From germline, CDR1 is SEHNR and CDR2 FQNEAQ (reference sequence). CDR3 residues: CASSYGRTGGRYL.

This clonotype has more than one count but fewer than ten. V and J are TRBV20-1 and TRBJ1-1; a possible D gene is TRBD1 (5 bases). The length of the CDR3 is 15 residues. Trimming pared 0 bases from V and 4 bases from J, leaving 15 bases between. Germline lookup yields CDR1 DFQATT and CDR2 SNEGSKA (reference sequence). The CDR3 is CSARDPGLGGTEAFF. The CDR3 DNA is TGCAGTGCTAGAGATCCAGGCCTGGGGGGCACTGAAGCTTTCTTT.

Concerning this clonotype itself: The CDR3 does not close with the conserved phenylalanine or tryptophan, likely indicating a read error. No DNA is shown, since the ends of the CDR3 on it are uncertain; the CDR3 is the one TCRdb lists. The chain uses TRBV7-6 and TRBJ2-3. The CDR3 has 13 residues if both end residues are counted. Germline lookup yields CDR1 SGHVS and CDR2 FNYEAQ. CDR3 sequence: CASSFGGSYIHDQ.

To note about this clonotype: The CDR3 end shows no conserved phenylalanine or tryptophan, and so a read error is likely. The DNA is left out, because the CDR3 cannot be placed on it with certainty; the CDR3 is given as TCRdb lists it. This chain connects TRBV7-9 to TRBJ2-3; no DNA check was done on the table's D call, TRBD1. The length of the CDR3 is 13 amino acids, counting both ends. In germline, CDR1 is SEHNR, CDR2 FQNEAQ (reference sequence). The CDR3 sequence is CASSVVAGELFFG.

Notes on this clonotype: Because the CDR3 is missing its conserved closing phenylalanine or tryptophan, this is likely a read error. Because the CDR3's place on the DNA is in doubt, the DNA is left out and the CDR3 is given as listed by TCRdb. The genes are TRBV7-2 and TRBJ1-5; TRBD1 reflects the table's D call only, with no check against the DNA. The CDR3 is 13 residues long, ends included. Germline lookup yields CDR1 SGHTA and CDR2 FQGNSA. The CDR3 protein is CASSLTGGRGHTQ.

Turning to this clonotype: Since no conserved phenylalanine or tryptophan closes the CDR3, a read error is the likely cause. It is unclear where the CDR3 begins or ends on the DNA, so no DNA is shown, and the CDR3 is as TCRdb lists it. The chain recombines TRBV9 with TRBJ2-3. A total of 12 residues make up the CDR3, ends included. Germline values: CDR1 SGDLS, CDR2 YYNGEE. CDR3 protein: CASSVGSDPKDV.

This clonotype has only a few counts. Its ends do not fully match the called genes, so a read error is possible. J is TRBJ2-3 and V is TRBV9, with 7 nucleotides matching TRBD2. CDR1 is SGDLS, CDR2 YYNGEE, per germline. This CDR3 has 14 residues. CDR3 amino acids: CASSGEAGNTAEHF. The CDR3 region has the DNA TGTGCCAGCAGTGGTGAAGCGGGGAACACCGCGGAGCATTTT.

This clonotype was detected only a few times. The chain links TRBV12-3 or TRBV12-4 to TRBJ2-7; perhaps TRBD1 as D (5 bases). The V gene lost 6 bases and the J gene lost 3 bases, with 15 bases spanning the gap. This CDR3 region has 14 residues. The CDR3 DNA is TGTGCCAGCAGCCCCGTGCAGGGTAACTACGAGCAGTACTTC. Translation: CASSPVQGNYEQYF.